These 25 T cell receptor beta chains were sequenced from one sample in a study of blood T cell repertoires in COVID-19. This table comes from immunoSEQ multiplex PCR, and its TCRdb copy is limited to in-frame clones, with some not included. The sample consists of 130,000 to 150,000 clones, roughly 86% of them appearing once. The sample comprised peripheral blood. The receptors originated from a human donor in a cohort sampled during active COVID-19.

The CDR3 DNA is TGTGCCAGCAGACTGTTGGGACAGGGTCTTCGGACCCAGTACTTC. Translation gives CASRLLGQGLRTQYF. This chain uses TRBV28 with TRBJ2-5; TRBD1 aligns across 9 bases. CDR1 is MDHEN, CDR2 SYDVKM, per germline. J gave up 7 bases and V 6 bases, and 12 bases lay outside the gene matches. CDR3 length equals 15 residues.

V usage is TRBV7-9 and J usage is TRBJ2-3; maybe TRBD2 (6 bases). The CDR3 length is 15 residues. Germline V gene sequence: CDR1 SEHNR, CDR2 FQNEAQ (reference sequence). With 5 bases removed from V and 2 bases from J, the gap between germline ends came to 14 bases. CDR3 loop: CASSPGGGFTDTQYF. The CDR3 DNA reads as TGTGCCAGCAGCCCCGGCGGAGGGTTCACAGATACGCAGTATTTT.

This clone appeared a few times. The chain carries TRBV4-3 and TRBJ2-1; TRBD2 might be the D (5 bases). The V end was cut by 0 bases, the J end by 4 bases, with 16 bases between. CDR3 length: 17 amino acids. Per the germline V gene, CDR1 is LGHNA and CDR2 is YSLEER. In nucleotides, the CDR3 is TGCGCCAGCAGCCAAGATCGGGGTAGCGACTTATACAATGAGCAGTTCTTC. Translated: CASSQDRGSDLYNEQFF.

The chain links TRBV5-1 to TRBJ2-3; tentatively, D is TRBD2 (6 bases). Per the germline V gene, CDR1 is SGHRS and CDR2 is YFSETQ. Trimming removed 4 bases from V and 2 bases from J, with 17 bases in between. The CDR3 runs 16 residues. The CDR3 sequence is CASSPGTGSLTDTQYF. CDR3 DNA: TGCGCCAGCAGCCCTGGGACTGGTTCACTCACAGATACGCAGTATTTT.

The DNA of the CDR3 is TGTGCCAGCAGTTACCCCGCGGGGGGCAACGCCAAAAACATTCAGTACTTC. It is translated as CASSYPAGGNAKNIQYF. The genes are TRBV6-2 or TRBV6-3 and TRBJ2-4; TRBD2 agrees at 8 bases. Germline V gene sequence: CDR1 MNHEY, CDR2 SVGEGT. J was trimmed by 1 base and V by 2 bases; bases with no gene match: 7. The CDR3 has 17 amino acids.

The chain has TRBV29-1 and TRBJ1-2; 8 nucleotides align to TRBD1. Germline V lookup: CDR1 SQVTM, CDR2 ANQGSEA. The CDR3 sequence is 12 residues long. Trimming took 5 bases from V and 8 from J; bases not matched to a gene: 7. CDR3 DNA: TGCAGCGTTCCGGGACAGGAGGGCGGCTACACCTTC. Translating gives CSVPGQEGGYTF. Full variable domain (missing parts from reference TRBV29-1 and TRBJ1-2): SAVISQKPSRDICQRGTSLTIQCQVDSQVTMMFWYRQQPGQSLTLIATANQGSEATYESGFVIDKFPISRPNLTFSTLTVSNMSPEDSSIYLCSVPGQEGGYTFGSGTRLTVV.

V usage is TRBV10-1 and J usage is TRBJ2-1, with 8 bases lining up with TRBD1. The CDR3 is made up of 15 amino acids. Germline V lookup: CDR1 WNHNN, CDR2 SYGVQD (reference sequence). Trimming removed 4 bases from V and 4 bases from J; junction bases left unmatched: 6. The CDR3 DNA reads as TGCGCCAGCAGTGCAGACAGGGGTTTGTACAATGAGCAGTTCTTC. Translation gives CASSADRGLYNEQFF.

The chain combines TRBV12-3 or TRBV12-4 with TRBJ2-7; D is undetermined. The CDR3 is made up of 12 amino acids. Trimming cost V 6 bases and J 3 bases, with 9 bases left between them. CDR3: CASSPPNYEQYF. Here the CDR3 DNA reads TGTGCCAGCAGCCCCCCAAACTACGAGCAGTACTTC.

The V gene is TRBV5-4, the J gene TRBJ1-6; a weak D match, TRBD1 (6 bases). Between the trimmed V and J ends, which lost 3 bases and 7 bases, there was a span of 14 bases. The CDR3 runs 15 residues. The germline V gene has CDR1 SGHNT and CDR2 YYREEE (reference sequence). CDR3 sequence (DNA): TGTGCCAGCAGCTCGGCGACAGGCGGGAATTCACCCCTCCACTTT. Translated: CASSSATGGNSPLHF.

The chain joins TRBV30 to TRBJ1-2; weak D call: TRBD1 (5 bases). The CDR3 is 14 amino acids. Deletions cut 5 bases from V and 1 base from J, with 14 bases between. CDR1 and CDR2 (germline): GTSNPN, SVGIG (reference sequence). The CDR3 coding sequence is TGTGCCTGGGACTTTGACAGAAATAACTATGGCTACACCTTC. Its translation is CAWDFDRNNYGYTF.

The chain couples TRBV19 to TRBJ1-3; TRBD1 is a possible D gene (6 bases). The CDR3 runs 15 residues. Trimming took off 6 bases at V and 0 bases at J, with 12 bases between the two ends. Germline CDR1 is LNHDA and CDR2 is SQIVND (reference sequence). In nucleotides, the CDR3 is TGTGCCAGTAGCGAACAGGGAGCCTCTGGAAACACCATATATTTT. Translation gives CASSEQGASGNTIYF.

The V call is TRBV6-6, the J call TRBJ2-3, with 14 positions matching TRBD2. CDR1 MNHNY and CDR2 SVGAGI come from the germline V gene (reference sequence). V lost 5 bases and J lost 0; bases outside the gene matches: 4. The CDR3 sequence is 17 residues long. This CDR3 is CASSRRLAGGSTDTQYF. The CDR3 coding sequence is TGTGCCAGCAGTCGTAGACTAGCGGGGGGGAGCACAGATACGCAGTATTTT.

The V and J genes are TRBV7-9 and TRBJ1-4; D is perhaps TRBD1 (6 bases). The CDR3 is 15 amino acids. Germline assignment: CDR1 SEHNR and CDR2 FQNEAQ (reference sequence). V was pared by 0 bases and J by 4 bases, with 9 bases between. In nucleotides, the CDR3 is TGTGCCAGCAGCTTAGCGGGGGCCCATAATGAAAAACTGTTTTTT. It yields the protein CASSLAGAHNEKLFF.

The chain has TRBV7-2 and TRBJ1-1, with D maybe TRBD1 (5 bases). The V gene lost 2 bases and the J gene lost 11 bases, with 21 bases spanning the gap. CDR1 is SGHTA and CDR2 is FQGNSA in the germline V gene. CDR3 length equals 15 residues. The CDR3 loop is CASSLTGVADLPAFF. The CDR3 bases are TGTGCCAGCAGCTTAACGGGGGTGGCGGATCTCCCCGCTTTCTTT.

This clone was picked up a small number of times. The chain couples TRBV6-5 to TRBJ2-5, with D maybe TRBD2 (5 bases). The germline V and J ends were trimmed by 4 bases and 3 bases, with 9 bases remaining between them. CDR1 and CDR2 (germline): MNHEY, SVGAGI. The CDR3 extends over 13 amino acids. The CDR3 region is CASSWTQEETQYF. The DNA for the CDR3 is TGTGCCAGCAGTTGGACTCAAGAAGAGACCCAGTACTTC.

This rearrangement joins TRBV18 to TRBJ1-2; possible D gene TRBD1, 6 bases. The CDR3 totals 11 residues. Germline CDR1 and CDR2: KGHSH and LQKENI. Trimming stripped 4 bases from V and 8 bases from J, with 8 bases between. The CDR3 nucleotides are TGTGCCAGCTCACTAGGACAGGGCTACACCTTC. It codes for CASSLGQGYTF.

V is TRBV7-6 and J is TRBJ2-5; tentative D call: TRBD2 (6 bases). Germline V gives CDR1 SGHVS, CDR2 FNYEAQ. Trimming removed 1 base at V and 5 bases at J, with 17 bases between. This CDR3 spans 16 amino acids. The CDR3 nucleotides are TGTGCCAGCAGCTTAGGGGGACTCCCGGGAATGGAGACCCAGTACTTC. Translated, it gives CASSLGGLPGMETQYF.

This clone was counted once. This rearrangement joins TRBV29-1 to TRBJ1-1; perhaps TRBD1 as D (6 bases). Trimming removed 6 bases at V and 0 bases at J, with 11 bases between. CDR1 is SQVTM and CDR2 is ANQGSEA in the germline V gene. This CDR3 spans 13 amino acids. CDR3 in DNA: TGCAGCGTGAGGACAGCCATGAACACTGAAGCTTTCTTT. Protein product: CSVRTAMNTEAFF.

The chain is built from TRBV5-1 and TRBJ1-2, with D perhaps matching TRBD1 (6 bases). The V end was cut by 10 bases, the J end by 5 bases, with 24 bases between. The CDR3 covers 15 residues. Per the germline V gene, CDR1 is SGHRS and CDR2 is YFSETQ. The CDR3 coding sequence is TGCGCCCCCAGTCCGAAGGGGGGGGAGACATATGGCTACACCTTC. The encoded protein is CAPSPKGGETYGYTF. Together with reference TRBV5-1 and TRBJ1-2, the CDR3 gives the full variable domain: KAGVTQTPRYLIKTRGQQVTLSCSPISGHRSVSWYQQTPGQGLQFLFEYFSETQRNKGNFPGRFSGRQFSNSRSEMNVSTLELGDSALYLCAPSPKGGETYGYTFGSGTRLTVV.

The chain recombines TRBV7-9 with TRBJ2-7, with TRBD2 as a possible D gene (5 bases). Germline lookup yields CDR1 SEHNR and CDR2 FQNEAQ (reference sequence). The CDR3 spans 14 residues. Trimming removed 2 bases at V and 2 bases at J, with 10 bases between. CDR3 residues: CASSLQERTYEQYF. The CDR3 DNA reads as TGTGCCAGCAGCTTACAGGAGCGGACCTACGAGCAGTACTTC.

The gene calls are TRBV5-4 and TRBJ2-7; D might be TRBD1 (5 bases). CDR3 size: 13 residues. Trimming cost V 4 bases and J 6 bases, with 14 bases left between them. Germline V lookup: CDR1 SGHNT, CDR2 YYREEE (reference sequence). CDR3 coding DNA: TGTGCCAGCAGCACCGGCCGGCAGGGCGAGCAGTACTTC. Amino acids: CASSTGRQGEQYF. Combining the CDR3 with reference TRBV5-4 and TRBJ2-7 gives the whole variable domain ETGVTQSPTHLIKTRGQQVTLRCSSQSGHNTVSWYQQALGQGPQFIFQYYREEENGRGNFPPRFSGLQFPNYSSELNVNALELDDSALYLCASSTGRQGEQYFGPGTRLTVT.

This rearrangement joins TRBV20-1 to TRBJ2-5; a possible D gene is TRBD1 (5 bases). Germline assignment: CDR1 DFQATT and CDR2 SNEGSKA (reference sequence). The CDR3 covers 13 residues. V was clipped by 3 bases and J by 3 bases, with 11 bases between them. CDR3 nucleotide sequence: TGCAGTGCTAGTGGTGGGGCCGAAGAGACCCAGTACTTC. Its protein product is CSASGGAEETQYF.

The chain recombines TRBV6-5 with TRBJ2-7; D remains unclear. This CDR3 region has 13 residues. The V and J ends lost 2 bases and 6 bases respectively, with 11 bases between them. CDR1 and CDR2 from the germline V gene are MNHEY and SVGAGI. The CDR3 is CASSYGDWREQYF. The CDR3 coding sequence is TGTGCCAGCAGTTACGGCGACTGGCGCGAGCAGTACTTC.

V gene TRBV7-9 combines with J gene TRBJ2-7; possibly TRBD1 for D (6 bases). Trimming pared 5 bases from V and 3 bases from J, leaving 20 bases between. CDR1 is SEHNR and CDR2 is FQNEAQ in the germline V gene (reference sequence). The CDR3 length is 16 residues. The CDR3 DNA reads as TGTGCCAGCAGCCGCCCTCCAGGGGAGACTCACTACGAGCAGTACTTC. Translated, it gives CASSRPPGETHYEQYF.

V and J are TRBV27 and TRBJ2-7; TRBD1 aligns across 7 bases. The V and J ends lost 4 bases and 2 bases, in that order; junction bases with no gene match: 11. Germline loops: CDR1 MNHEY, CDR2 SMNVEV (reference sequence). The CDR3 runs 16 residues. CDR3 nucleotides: TGTGCCAGCAGTTCGCCGACAGGGAACCTTCCCTACGAGCAGTACTTC. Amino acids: CASSSPTGNLPYEQYF.